These 29 T cell receptor beta chains came from one sample sequenced in a study of T cell changes during pregnancy in multiple sclerosis. Using immunoSEQ multiplex PCR, the repertoire was profiled, and TCRdb retains in-frame clones only, with some absent. The sample shows tens of thousands of clones, 91% of them seen only once. The sample here was CD4+ T cells from peripheral blood mononuclear cells, taken in the third trimester of pregnancy. The receptors originated from a female donor in good health, enrolled as a control in a pregnancy study.

The chain couples TRBV10-3 to TRBJ2-7; D not resolved. The germline V gene encodes CDR1 ENHRY and CDR2 SYGVKD. The germline V and J ends were trimmed by 3 bases and 6 bases, with 6 bases remaining between them. CDR3 size: 11 residues. The CDR3 loop is CAISDMAEQYF. The CDR3 DNA sequence: TGTGCCATCAGTGACATGGCCGAGCAGTACTTC.

This chain uses TRBV15 with TRBJ2-1; 12 nucleotides agree with TRBD1. Germline V gene data show CDR1 as LNHNV and CDR2 as YYDKDF (reference sequence). V shed 0 bases, J shed 6 bases, and the junction held 6 bases outside the gene matches. The CDR3 spans 17 residues. This chain's CDR3 is CATSREGQGAHGNEQFF. The CDR3 DNA reads as TGTGCCACCAGCAGAGAGGGACAGGGGGCCCACGGCAATGAGCAGTTCTTC.

The V call is TRBV11-3, the J call TRBJ2-3; 8 bases are shared with TRBD2. This CDR3 spans 17 amino acids. In germline, CDR1 is SGHNT, CDR2 YENEEA. The junction had 12 bases not matched to a gene; V was cut back by 4 bases and J by 3 bases. Written as DNA, the CDR3 is TGTGCCAGCAGCTCGCGGCGGGGGGACTCATCTACAGATACGCAGTATTTT. This encodes CASSSRRGDSSTDTQYF.

The genes are TRBV18 and TRBJ1-4, with TRBD1 identical over 7 bases. The CDR3 has 14 amino acids. CDR1 and CDR2 from the germline V gene are KGHSH and LQKENI. V dropped 8 bases and J dropped 7; count of bases not matched to a gene: 10. CDR3 residues: CASRTAGGSEKLFF. The CDR3 nucleotides are TGTGCCAGCAGGACGGCAGGGGGGAGTGAAAAACTGTTTTTT.

The CDR3 loop is CASSPGLYSGANVLTF. The CDR3 coding sequence is TGTGCCAGCAGCCCCGGGTTATACTCTGGGGCCAACGTCCTGACTTTC. The chain joins TRBV11-2 to TRBJ2-6; no reliable D call. The CDR3 consists of 16 residues. Germline loops: CDR1 SGHAT, CDR2 FQNNGV. The ends were cut back, 5 bases at V and 0 bases at J, with 11 bases in the middle.

This clone was seen more than once but under ten times. The rearrangement joins TRBV4-1 to TRBJ1-4, with D perhaps TRBD1 (6 bases). In germline, CDR1 is MGHRA, CDR2 YSYEKL. V lost 0 bases to trimming and J lost 8 bases, with 10 bases between them. The CDR3 loop spans 14 amino acids. The CDR3 protein is CASSQDQGKEKLFF. In DNA form, the CDR3 reads TGCGCCAGCAGCCAAGACCAGGGGAAGGAAAAACTGTTTTTT.

The chain is built from TRBV5-1 and TRBJ2-7; a possible D gene is TRBD1 (6 bases). CDR3 size: 14 residues. The V gene's germline CDR1 is SGHRS and CDR2 YFSETQ. V was pared by 5 bases and J by 2 bases, with 14 bases between. The CDR3 nucleotides read TGCGCCAGCAGTTCAGGGGCGTCGACCTACGAGCAGTACTTC. This translates into CASSSGASTYEQYF.

The chain is built from TRBV19 and TRBJ1-6; weak D call: TRBD1 (6 bases). The V end was cut by 6 bases, the J end by 5 bases, with 11 bases between. Per germline, CDR1 LNHDA and CDR2 SQIVND (reference sequence). This CDR3 is built from 14 residues. This chain's CDR3 is CASRDRIHNSPLHF. In DNA form, the CDR3 reads TGTGCCAGTAGGGACAGAATCCATAATTCACCCCTCCACTTT.

The rearrangement links TRBV30 to TRBJ2-1, with D unclear. CDR1 and CDR2 (germline): GTSNPN, SVGIG (reference sequence). This CDR3 is built from 11 residues. With 4 bases removed from V and 9 bases from J, the gap between germline ends came to 10 bases. The CDR3 nucleotides are TGTGCCTGGACGTCCCTTTCTGAGCAGTTCTTC. Translating gives CAWTSLSEQFF.

The chain is built from TRBV5-1 and TRBJ1-1; tentatively, D is TRBD1 (5 bases). V was cut by 1 base and J by 4 bases, with 8 bases left in between. CDR1 and CDR2 (germline): SGHRS, YFSETQ. The CDR3 runs 13 residues. The CDR3 DNA sequence: TGCGCCAGCAGCTTGTCCGGGGGCACTGAAGCTTTCTTT. This gives the protein CASSLSGGTEAFF.

The chain is built from TRBV7-2 and TRBJ2-3, with 8 bases matching TRBD2. This CDR3 region has 15 residues. J was trimmed by 2 bases and V by 10 bases; bases with no gene match: 11. CDR1 and CDR2 (germline): SGHTA, FQGNSA. This chain's CDR3 is CATLGGGSYTDTQYF. The DNA of the CDR3 is TGTGCCACGCTCGGGGGGGGCTCTTACACAGATACGCAGTATTTT.

This chain links TRBV5-1 with TRBJ2-3; 8 nucleotides align to TRBD1. Trimming removed 4 bases from V and 1 base from J; junction bases left unmatched: 8. The germline V gene encodes CDR1 SGHRS and CDR2 YFSETQ. The CDR3 contains 16 residues. CDR3: CASSSSRGLGTDTQYF. The CDR3 DNA reads as TGCGCCAGCAGCAGCTCCAGGGGGCTCGGCACAGATACGCAGTATTTT.

J is TRBJ2-5 and V is TRBV5-1; 13 positions match TRBD2. CDR1 and CDR2 (germline): SGHRS, YFSETQ. J was trimmed by 2 bases and V by 2 bases; bases with no gene match: 15. This CDR3 contains 20 residues. The CDR3 sequence: CASSFRGLAGAGIAQETQYF. As DNA, the CDR3 is TGCGCCAGCAGCTTCCGAGGACTAGCGGGAGCCGGAATCGCTCAAGAGACCCAGTACTTC.

The chain combines TRBV27 with TRBJ2-4; 12 nucleotides match TRBD1. The CDR3 length is 19 residues. With V trimmed by 5 bases and J by 0 bases, 11 bases remained unmatched. Per the germline V gene, CDR1 is MNHEY and CDR2 is SMNVEV (reference sequence). The CDR3 loop reads CASSATGTGGVKAKNIQYF. CDR3 DNA: TGTGCCAGCAGTGCAACCGGGACAGGGGGCGTAAAAGCCAAAAACATTCAGTACTTC.

The chain combines TRBV5-1 with TRBJ2-3; 10 nucleotides agree with TRBD1. The V and J ends lost 3 bases and 0 bases, in that order; junction bases with no gene match: 4. The CDR3 is 16 residues long. In germline, CDR1 is SGHRS, CDR2 YFSETQ. CDR3 loop: CASSSGQGVSTDTQYF. The CDR3 DNA reads as TGCGCCAGCAGCTCAGGACAGGGGGTTAGCACAGATACGCAGTATTTT.

The V gene is TRBV4-2, the J gene TRBJ2-4; D might be TRBD1 (6 bases). CDR3 length: 19 residues. Germline CDR1 reads LGHNA; CDR2 reads YNFKEQ. Deletions cut 0 bases from V and 0 bases from J, with 18 bases between. The CDR3 region is CASSQDRTSGQLAKNIQYF. The CDR3 DNA is TGTGCCAGCAGCCAAGATCGGACGTCCGGACAGCTAGCCAAAAACATTCAGTACTTC.

The chain uses TRBV10-3 and TRBJ1-6; 7 bases map to TRBD1. The CDR3 sequence is 13 residues long. Germline loops: CDR1 ENHRY, CDR2 SYGVKD. The V and J ends lost 6 bases and 7 bases, in that order; junction bases with no gene match: 3. The CDR3 region is CAIRQGSNSPLHF. The CDR3 DNA follows: TGTGCCATCAGACAGGGGAGCAATTCACCCCTCCACTTT.

In this sample, this clone turned up a few times. This chain joins TRBV7-2 and TRBJ2-1; D might be TRBD2 (5 bases). This CDR3 is built from 12 residues. Trimming took off 5 bases at V and 15 bases at J, with 17 bases between the two ends. CDR1 SGHTA and CDR2 FQGNSA come from the germline V gene. The DNA for the CDR3 is TGTGCCAGCAGCGTCGACGCGGGCAGACCGTTCTTC. Amino acid sequence: CASSVDAGRPFF.

The genes are TRBV28 and TRBJ1-2, with a possible D match to TRBD1 (5 bases). This CDR3 is built from 12 residues. The V and J ends lost 6 bases and 8 bases respectively, with 13 bases between them. CDR1 and CDR2 (germline): MDHEN, SYDVKM. CDR3 loop: CASREGFRGYTF. CDR3 sequence (DNA): TGTGCCAGCAGGGAGGGGTTCAGGGGCTACACCTTC.

The genes are TRBV19 and TRBJ1-1, with D tentatively TRBD1 (5 bases). V shed 4 bases and J shed 3 bases, with 15 bases lying between them. The germline CDR1 and CDR2 sequences are LNHDA and SQIVND (reference sequence). The CDR3 consists of 15 residues. In nucleotides, the CDR3 is TGTGCCAGTAGTAAATCGGCAGGGAGGGACACTGAAGCTTTCTTT. Translated, it gives CASSKSAGRDTEAFF.

The chain's CDR3 is CASSATGAGSYEQYF. For the CDR3, the DNA is TGTGCCAGCAGCGCGACAGGGGCGGGCTCCTACGAGCAGTACTTC. This chain connects TRBV7-9 to TRBJ2-7; 8 bases agree with TRBD1. Germline V lookup: CDR1 SEHNR, CDR2 FQNEAQ (reference sequence). Trimming took 5 bases from V and 0 from J; bases not matched to a gene: 6. The CDR3 is made up of 15 amino acids.

The rearrangement uses TRBV16 and TRBJ1-5, with D possibly matching TRBD1 (5 bases). Germline V gives CDR1 KGHSY, CDR2 FQNENV. V lost 3 bases and J lost 4, with 16 bases in between. The length of the CDR3 is 16 residues. The CDR3 nucleotides are TGTGCCAGCAGCCAGACTGCCGGGGGTGGGAATCAGCCCCAGCATTTT. This gives the protein CASSQTAGGGNQPQHF.

The gene calls are TRBV10-3 and TRBJ2-1; no reliable D call. V lost 3 bases and J 5 bases, leaving 11 bases between the germline ends. Germline V lookup: CDR1 ENHRY, CDR2 SYGVKD. This CDR3 spans 14 amino acids. DNA of the CDR3: TGTGCCATCAGTGAAAGGCTAGTCAACAATGAGCAGTTCTTC. Its protein is CAISERLVNNEQFF.

The chain is built from TRBV29-1 and TRBJ1-5; the D is unclear. CDR3 length equals 12 residues. Germline-derived CDR1 and CDR2 are SQVTM and ANQGSEA. Trimming took 4 bases from V and 2 from J, leaving 6 bases between them. CDR3 sequence: CSVVNGNQPQHF. The CDR3 DNA reads as TGCAGCGTTGTAAATGGCAATCAGCCCCAGCATTTT.

The gene calls are TRBV6-1 and TRBJ1-2; D might be TRBD1 (5 bases). There are 12 residues in the CDR3. V was trimmed by 11 bases and J by 4 bases, leaving 14 bases between them. The germline V gene has CDR1 MNHNS and CDR2 SASEGT. Here the CDR3 DNA reads TGTGCCGGCTCCAGCGGGGCCTATGGCTACACCTTC. It specifies CAGSSGAYGYTF.

The rearrangement joins TRBV19 to TRBJ2-7; 7 bases agree with TRBD2. The junction had 17 bases not matched to a gene; V was cut back by 10 bases and J by 8 bases. The germline V gene encodes CDR1 LNHDA and CDR2 SQIVND (reference sequence). This CDR3 spans 14 amino acids. In DNA form, the CDR3 reads TGTGCCAACTTAGGGAGGGATTGTACTAGGAAGCAGTACTTC. Protein product: CANLGRDCTRKQYF.

This rearrangement joins TRBV7-2 to TRBJ2-7; no clear D gene. This CDR3 region has 13 residues. Deletions cut 1 base from V and 6 bases from J, with 10 bases between. Germline CDR1 is SGHTA and CDR2 is FQGNSA. The CDR3 spells CASSLGRQIEQYF. CDR3 DNA: TGTGCCAGCAGCTTAGGGCGGCAAATCGAGCAGTACTTC.

The gene calls are TRBV13 and TRBJ2-1, with TRBD1 matching over 7 bases. V gave up 6 bases and J gave up 10 bases; unmatched junction bases: 12. CDR1 and CDR2 from the germline V gene are PRHDT and FYEKMQ (reference sequence). CDR3 size: 14 residues. CDR3 loop: CASRRGGAGYEQFF. The CDR3 region has the DNA TGTGCCAGCAGGCGAGGGGGCGCAGGTTACGAGCAGTTCTTC.

The rearrangement links TRBV29-1 to TRBJ2-1; tentative D call: TRBD2 (6 bases). V was pared by 7 bases and J by 6 bases, with 10 bases between. This CDR3 contains 11 residues. Germline V gene sequence: CDR1 SQVTM, CDR2 ANQGSEA. The CDR3: CSGKLANEQFF. The CDR3 DNA reads TGCAGCGGAAAACTAGCCAATGAGCAGTTCTTC.